A selection of T cell receptor beta chains follows, all from one sample in a study of blood T cell repertoires in COVID-19. The repertoire was sequenced with immunoSEQ multiplex PCR; TCRdb's copy has only in-frame clones and lacks some. The table shows a few hundred thousand clones, with 70% to 90% occurring only once. The sample was peripheral blood. The receptors originated from a woman aged 25 to 39 who had recovered from COVID-19. Each CDR3 is given with its conserved first and last residue. The D gene is left open where the match is weak. Expanded clones are given a class, and other clones once, few, many or no size at all.

V	D	size	J	DNA	CDR3
TRBV5-6	.	.	TRBJ1-6	TGTGCCAGCAGCGCCCGGGACACCGATTCACCCCTCCACTTT	CASSARDTDSPLHF
TRBV28	.	.	TRBJ2-1	TGTGCCAGTCTAGACAGGCCGACGAAGGATGAGCAGTTCTTC	CASLDRPTKDEQFF
TRBV7-2	.	.	TRBJ2-5	TGTGCCAGCAGCCCGCCAGGGGTTCGGGAGACCCAGTACTTC	CASSPPGVRETQYF
TRBV4-2	TRBD1	.	TRBJ2-4	TGTGCCAGCAGCCAAGAGGCTAGGACAGGCCATACGACACGCAAAAACATTCAGTACTTC	CASSQEARTGHTTRKNIQYF
TRBV6-5	.	.	TRBJ1-4	TGTGCCAGCAGCCCGGGGGGGACTAATGAAAAACTGTTTTTT	CASSPGGTNEKLFF
TRBV5-1	TRBD1	once	TRBJ1-2	TGCGCCAGCAGCCCCCAGGGGGCGGACTATGGCTACACCTTC	CASSPQGADYGYTF
TRBV2	TRBD1	.	TRBJ1-1	TGTGCCAGCAGTCCAGGACAGGGAAACACTGAAGCTTTCTTT	CASSPGQGNTEAFF
TRBV4-2	TRBD2	.	TRBJ2-5	TGTGCCAGCAGCCAGGCGGGGGGGCCAGGAGAGACCCAGTACTTC	CASSQAGGPGETQYF
TRBV5-1	TRBD2	.	TRBJ2-1	TGCGCCAGCAGCTCCGGACTAGCGGGGTCCAGTGAGCAGTTCTTC	CASSSGLAGSSEQFF
TRBV10-2	.	.	TRBJ1-5	TGCGCCAGCACCGACACAGGGAGAGGACAGCCCCAGCATTTT	CASTDTGRGQPQHF
TRBV29-1	.	.	TRBJ2-4	TGCAGCGTTGAGAGTTTAGCCAAAAACATTCAGTACTTC	CSVESLAKNIQYF
TRBV12-3/TRBV12-4	.	.	TRBJ1-1	TGTGCCAGCAGTTTAGAACGAGACACTGAAGCTTTCTTT	CASSLERDTEAFF
TRBV5-6	TRBD1	.	TRBJ1-5	TGTGCCAGCAGCTTATCCAGGGGGCTTCAGCCCCAGCATTTT	CASSLSRGLQPQHF
TRBV4-2	TRBD2	.	TRBJ2-2	TGTGCCAGCAGCCCCTGGACTAGCGGGGGGACGTCGAGGGGGGAGCTGTTTTTT	CASSPWTSGGTSRGELFF
TRBV4-2	TRBD1	.	TRBJ2-4	TGTGCCAGCAGCCAAGAAAGGGGGCTAGCCAAAAACATTCAGTACTTC	CASSQERGLAKNIQYF
TRBV7-2	.	.	TRBJ2-1	TGTGCCAGCAGCAAAGCCTACCTTGTGAATGAGCAGTTCTTC	CASSKAYLVNEQFF
TRBV5-5	.	few	TRBJ2-1	TGTGCCAGCAGCTTAAGACAGAACTCCTACAATGAGCAGTTCTTC	CASSLRQNSYNEQFF
TRBV18	.	.	TRBJ1-2	TGTGCCAGCTCACCACAGGTCGACAGGACTGGCTACACCTTC	CASSPQVDRTGYTF
TRBV28	.	.	TRBJ1-3	TGTGCCAGCAGCCTGACAGTTTTCCTCTCTGGAAACACCATATATTTT	CASSLTVFLSGNTIYF
TRBV7-9	TRBD1	.	TRBJ2-7	TGTGCCAGCAGCCAAGTTATCGGGACAGGATCCTACGAGCAGTACTTC	CASSQVIGTGSYEQYF
TRBV24-1	TRBD2	.	TRBJ2-1	TGTGCCACCAGTGACGGGAGGACGGGTGAGCAGTTCTTC	CATSDGRTGEQFF
TRBV7-7	.	.	TRBJ1-1	TGTGCCAGCAGTCTAGACAGGAACACTGAAGCTTTCTTT	CASSLDRNTEAFF
TRBV7-2	.	.	TRBJ2-2	TGTGCCAGCAGCCCCGGGGGCAGGGGGACCGGGGAGCTGTTTTTT	CASSPGGRGTGELFF
TRBV7-9	.	.	TRBJ1-5	TGTGCCAGCAGCCACGGATTTCGGACGACCGGGACTGTCAATCAGCCCCAGCATTTT	CASSHGFRTTGTVNQPQHF